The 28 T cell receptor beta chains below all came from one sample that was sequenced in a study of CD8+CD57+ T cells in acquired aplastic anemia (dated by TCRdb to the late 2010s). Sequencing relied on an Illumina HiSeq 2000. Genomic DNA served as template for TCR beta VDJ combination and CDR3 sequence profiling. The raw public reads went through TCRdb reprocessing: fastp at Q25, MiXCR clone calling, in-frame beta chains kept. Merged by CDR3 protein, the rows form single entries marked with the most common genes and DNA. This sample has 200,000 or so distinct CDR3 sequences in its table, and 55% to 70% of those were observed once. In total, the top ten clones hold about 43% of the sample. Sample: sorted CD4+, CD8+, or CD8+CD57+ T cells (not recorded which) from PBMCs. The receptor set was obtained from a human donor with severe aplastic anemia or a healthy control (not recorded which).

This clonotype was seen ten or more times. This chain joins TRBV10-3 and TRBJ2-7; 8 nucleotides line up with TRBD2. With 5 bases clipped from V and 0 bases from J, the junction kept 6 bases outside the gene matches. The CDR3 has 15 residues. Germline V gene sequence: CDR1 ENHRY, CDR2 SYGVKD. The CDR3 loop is CAISRAGESSYEQYF. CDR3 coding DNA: TGTGCCATCAGTCGAGCGGGGGAGAGCTCCTACGAGCAGTACTTC.

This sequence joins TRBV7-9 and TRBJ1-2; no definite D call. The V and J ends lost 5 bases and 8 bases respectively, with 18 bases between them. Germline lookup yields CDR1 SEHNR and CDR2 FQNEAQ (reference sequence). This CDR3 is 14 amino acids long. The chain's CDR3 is CASSAGGRRSGYTF. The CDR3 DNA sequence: TGTGCCAGCAGCGCGGGAGGCCGCCGGTCGGGCTACACCTTC.

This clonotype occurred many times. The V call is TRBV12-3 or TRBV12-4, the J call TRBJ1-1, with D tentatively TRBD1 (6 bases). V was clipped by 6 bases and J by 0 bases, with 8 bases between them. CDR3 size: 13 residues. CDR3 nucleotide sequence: TGTGCCAGCAGGTGGACAGTGAACACTGAAGCTTTCTTT. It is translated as CASRWTVNTEAFF.

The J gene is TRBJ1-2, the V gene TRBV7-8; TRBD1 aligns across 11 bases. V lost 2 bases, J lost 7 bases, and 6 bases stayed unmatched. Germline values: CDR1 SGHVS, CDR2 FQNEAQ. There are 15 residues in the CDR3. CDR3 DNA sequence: TGTGCCAGCAGCTTAAGTGGGACAGGGGGGATTGGCTACACCTTC. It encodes CASSLSGTGGIGYTF.

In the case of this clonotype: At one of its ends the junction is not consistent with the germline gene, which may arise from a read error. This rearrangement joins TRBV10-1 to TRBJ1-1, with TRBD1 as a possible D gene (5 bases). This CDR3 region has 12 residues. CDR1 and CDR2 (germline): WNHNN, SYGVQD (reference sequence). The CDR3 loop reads CAGSESDGAAFF. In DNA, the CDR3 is TGCGCCGGCAGTGAATCTGACGGGGCGGCTTTCTTT.

CDR3 region: CATSDWDRAVGYTF. As DNA, the CDR3 is TGTGCCACCAGTGACTGGGACAGGGCTGTTGGCTACACCTTC. J is TRBJ1-2 and V is TRBV24-1, with TRBD1 identical over 9 bases. The CDR3 is 14 amino acids. V lost 4 bases to trimming and J lost 7 bases; unmatched junction nucleotides: 6. CDR1 and CDR2 (germline): KGHDR, SFDVKD.

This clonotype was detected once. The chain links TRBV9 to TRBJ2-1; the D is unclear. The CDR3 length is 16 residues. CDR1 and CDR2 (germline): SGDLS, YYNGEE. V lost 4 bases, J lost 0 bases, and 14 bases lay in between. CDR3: CASSSGRAHSYNEQFF. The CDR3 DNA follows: TGTGCCAGCAGCAGTGGAAGGGCGCACTCCTACAATGAGCAGTTCTTC.

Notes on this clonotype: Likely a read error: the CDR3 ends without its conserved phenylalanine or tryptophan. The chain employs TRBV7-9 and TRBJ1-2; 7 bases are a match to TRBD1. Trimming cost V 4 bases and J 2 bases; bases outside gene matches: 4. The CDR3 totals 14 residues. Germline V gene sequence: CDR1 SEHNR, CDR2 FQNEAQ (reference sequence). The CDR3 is CASSSGQLNYGYTL. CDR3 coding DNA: TGTGCCAGCAGCTCGGGACAGCTGAACTATGGCTACACCTTA.

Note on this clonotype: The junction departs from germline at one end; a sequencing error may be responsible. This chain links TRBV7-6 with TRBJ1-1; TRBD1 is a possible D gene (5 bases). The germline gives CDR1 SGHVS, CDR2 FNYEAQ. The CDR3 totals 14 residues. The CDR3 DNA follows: TGTGACAGCCGCTTACACCAGGGTTTTACTGAAGCTTTCTTT. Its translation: CDSRLHQGFTEAFF.

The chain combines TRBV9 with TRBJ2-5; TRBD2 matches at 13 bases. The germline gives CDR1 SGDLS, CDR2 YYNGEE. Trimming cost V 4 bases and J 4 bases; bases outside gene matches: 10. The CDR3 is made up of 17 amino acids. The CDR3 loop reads CASSSGLAGASVETQYF. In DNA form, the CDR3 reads TGTGCCAGCAGCTCCGGACTAGCGGGAGCTTCGGTAGAGACCCAGTACTTC. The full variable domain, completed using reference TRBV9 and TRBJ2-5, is DSGVTQTPKHLITATGQRVTLRCSPRSGDLSVYWYQQSLDQGLQFLIQYYNGEERAKGNILERFSAQQFPDLHSELNLSSLELGDSALYFCASSSGLAGASVETQYFGPGTRLLVL.

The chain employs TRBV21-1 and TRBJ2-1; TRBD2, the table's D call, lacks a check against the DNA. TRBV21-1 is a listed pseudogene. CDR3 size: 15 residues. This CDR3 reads CASSRDLSSYNEQFF. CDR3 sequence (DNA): TGTGCCAGCAGCAGGGACTTGAGCTCCTACAATGAGCAGTTCTTC.

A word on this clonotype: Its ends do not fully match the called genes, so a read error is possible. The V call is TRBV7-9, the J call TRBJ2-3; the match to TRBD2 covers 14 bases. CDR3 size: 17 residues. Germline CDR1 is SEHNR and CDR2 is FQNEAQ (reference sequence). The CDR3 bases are TGCGCCAGCAGCCCCCTGACTAGCGGGGGGGTGGCAGATACGCAGTATTTT. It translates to CASSPLTSGGVADTQYF.

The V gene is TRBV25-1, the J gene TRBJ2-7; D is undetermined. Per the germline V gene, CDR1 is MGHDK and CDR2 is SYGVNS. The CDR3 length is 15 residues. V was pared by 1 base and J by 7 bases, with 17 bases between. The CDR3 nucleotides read TGTGCCAGCAGTGAATCAAGGACGGGCCTGGAAGAGCAGTACTTC. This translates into CASSESRTGLEEQYF.

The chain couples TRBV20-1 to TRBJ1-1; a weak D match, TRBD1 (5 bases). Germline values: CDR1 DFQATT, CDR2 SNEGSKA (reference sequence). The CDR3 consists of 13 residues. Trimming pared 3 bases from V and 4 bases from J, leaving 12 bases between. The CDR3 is CSAREGALTEAFF. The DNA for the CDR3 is TGCAGTGCTAGGGAAGGGGCGCTCACTGAAGCTTTCTTT.

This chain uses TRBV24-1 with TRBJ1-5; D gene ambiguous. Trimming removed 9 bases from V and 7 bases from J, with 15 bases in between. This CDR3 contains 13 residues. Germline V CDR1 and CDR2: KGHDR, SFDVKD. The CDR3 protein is CATSHMADQPQHF. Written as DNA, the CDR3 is TGTGCCACCTCTCACATGGCAGACCAGCCCCAGCATTTT.

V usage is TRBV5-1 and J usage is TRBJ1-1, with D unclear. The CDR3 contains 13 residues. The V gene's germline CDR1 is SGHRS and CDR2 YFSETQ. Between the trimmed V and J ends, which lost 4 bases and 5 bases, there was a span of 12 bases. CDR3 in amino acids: CASSKSDQTEAFF. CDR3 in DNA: TGCGCCAGCAGCAAATCCGACCAGACTGAAGCTTTCTTT.

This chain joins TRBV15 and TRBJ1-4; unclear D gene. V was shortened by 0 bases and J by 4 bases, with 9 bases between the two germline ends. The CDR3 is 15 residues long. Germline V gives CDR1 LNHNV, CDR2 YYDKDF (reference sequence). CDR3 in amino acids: CATSRDGRFNEKLFF. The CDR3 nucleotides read TGTGCCACCAGCAGAGATGGCCGGTTTAATGAAAAACTGTTTTTT.

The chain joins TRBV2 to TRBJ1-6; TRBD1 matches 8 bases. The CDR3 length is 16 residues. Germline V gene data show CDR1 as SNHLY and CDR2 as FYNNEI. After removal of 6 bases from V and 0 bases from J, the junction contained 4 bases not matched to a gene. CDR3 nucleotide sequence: TGTGCCAGCAGAGCAACAGGGGGCTCCTATAATTCACCCCTCCACTTT. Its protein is CASRATGGSYNSPLHF.

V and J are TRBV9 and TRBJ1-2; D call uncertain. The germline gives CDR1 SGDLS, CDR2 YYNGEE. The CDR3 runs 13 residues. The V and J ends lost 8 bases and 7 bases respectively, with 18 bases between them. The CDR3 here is CASGRTPQLGYTF. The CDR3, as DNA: TGTGCCAGTGGGAGGACCCCGCAGCTTGGCTACACCTTC.

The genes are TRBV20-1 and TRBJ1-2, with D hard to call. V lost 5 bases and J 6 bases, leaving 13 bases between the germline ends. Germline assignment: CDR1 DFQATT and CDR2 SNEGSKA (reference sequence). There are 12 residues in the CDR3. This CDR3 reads CSAQLRPDGYTF. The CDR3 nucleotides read TGCAGTGCTCAGCTGCGCCCGGATGGCTACACCTTC.

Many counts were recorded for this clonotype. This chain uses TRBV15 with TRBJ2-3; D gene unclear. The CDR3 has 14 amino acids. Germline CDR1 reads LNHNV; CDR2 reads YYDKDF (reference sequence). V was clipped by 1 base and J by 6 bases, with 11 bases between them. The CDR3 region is CATSRVSQPDTQYF. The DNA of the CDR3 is TGTGCCACCAGCAGAGTCTCACAGCCGGATACGCAGTATTTT.

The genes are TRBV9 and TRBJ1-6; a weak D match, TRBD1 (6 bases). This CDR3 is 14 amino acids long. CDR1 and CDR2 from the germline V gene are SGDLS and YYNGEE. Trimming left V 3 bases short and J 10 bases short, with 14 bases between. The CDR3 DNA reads TGTGCCAGCAGCGCACAGGGAATCCCATCACCCCTCCACTTT. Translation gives CASSAQGIPSPLHF. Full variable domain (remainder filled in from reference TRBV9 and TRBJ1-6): DSGVTQTPKHLITATGQRVTLRCSPRSGDLSVYWYQQSLDQGLQFLIQYYNGEERAKGNILERFSAQQFPDLHSELNLSSLELGDSALYFCASSAQGIPSPLHFGNGTRLTVT.

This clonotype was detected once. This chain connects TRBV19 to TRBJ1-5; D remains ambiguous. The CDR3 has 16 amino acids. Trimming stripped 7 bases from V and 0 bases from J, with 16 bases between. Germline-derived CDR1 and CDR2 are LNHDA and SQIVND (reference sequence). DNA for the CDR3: TGTGCCAGTAACGAACCTTACCTTGATAGCAATCAGCCCCAGCATTTT. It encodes CASNEPYLDSNQPQHF.

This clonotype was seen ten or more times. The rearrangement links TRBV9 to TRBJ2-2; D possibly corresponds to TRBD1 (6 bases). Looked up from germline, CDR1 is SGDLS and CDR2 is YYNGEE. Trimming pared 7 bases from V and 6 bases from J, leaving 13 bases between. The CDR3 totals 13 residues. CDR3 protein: CASHREGAGELFF. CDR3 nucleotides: TGTGCCAGCCACAGGGAAGGGGCCGGGGAGCTGTTTTTT.

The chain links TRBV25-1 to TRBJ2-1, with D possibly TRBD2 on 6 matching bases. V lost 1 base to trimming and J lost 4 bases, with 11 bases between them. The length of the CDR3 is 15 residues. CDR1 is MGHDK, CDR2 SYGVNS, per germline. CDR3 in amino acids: CASSESGGGYNEQFF. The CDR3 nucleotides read TGTGCCAGCAGTGAATCCGGGGGTGGATACAATGAGCAGTTCTTC.

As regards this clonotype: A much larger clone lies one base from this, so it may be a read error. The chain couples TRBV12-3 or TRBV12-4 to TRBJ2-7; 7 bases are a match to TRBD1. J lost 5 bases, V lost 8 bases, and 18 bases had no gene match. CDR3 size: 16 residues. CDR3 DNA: TGTGCCAGCGCCATCCCGATGGGCAGGGGGACCCACGAGCAGTACTTC. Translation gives CASAIPMGRGTHEQYF.

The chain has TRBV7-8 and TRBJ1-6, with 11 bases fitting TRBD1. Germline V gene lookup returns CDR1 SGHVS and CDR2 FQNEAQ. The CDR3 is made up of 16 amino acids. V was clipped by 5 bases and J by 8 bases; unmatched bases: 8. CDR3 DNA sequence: TGTGCCAGCAGCCGCCCCCCGGGACAGGGGGATTCACCCCTCCACTTT. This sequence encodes CASSRPPGQGDSPLHF.

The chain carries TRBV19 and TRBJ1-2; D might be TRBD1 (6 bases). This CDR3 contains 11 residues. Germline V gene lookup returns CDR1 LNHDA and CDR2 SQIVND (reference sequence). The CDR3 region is CKSGGANGYTF. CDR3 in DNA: TGTAAATCGGGGGGCGCGAATGGCTACACCTTC.